This T cell receptor (beta chain) was sequenced for a study of blood T cell repertoires in COVID-19. Germline V gene data show CDR1 as SGDLS and CDR2 as YYNGEE. V shed 4 bases, J shed 2 bases, and the junction held 5 bases outside the gene matches. This CDR3 contains 15 residues. Per the authors' pipeline: Reference gene primer amplification in the assay estimated nucleated cell counts. Sequencing used immunoSEQ multiplex PCR; TCRdb keeps in-frame clones, though not all of them. That table gives V, J and clone size, and the DNA gave D and trimming. The sample has under 150,000 clones, 79% seen once; the top ten hold roughly 8.7%.

The sample taken for sequencing was peripheral blood. This receptor was identified in a man aged 50 to 60 with active or convalescent COVID-19. The chain is built from TRBV9 and TRBJ2-7, with 11 bases fitting TRBD1. The CDR3 spells CASSPWDRGAYEQYF. The CDR3 coding sequence is TGTGCCAGCAGCCCCTGGGACAGGGGGGCCTACGAGCAGTACTTC.